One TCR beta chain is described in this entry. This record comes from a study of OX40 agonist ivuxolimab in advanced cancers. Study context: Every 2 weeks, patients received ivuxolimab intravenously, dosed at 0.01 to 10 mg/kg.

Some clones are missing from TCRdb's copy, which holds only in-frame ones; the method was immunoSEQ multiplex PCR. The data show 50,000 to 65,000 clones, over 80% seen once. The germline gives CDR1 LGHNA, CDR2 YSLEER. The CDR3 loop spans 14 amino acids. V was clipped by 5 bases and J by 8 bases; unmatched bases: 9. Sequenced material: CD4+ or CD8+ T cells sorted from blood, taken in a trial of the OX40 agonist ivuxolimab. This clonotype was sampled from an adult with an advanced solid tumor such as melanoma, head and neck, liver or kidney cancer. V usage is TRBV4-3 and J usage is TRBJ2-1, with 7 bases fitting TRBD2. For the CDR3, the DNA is TGCGCCAGCAGCGGTGGACTAGGGCCGTATGAGCAGTTCTTC. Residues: CASSGGLGPYEQFF.